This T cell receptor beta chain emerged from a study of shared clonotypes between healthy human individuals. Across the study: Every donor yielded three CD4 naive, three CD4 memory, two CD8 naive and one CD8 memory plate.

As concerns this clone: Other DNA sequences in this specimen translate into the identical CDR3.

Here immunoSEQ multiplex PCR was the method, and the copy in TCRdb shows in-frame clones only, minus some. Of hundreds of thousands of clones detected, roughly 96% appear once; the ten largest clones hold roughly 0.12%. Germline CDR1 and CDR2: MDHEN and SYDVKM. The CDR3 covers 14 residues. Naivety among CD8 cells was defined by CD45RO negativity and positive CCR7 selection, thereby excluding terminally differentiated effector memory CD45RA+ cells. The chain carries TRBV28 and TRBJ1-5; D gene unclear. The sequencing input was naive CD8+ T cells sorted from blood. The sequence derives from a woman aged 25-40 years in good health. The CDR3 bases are TGTGCGGGTCGGGAGGGTTATAGCAATCAGCCCCAGCATTTT. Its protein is CAGREGYSNQPQHF.